This T cell receptor beta chain was sequenced in a study of T-cell memory formation after mild COVID-19. Points from the study as a whole: Mainly in CM and EM were contracting CD4+ clones; CD8+ were in EMRA. Cross-reactive memory appears to have joined, as suggested by some responding clones showing up in pre-infection memory.

In germline, CDR1 is LGHDT, CDR2 YNNKEL (reference sequence). Trimming removed 2 bases at V and 1 base at J, with 5 bases between. This CDR3 is 13 amino acids long. This clonotype came up a few times. Its antigen is not identified. In TCRdb, the 5' RACE reads were re-called with MiXCR into one record per CDR3 protein. Found here are roughly 180,000 distinct CDR3 sequences, about 18% of them singletons; the top ten hold roughly 3.9%. The V gene is TRBV3-1, the J gene TRBJ1-2; D not certain. The TCR originated in a young man who had mild COVID-19 (a few samples of this study predate the infection). Cell type and time point are not known. Sequencing input: PBMCs or a T cell subset sorted from them (not recorded which). In DNA form, the CDR3 reads TGTGCCAGCAGCCAACGGGGTAACTATGGCTACACCTTC. Translating it yields CASSQRGNYGYTF.